Each of the 19 T cell receptor beta chains below was sequenced from the same sample in a study of cytomegalovirus exposure and HLA in healthy donors. The PCR used 60 Vbeta and 13 Jbeta primers. Assay: immunoSEQ multiplex PCR; the TCRdb copy retains only in-frame clones and omits some. Counted here are fewer than 200,000 clones, roughly 84% occurring once; the ten biggest clones make up around 1.2%. Sequenced: PBMCs. The receptors were gathered from a girl under 10 years old in good health and CMV-seropositive.

The chain is built from TRBV9 and TRBJ2-1, with D possibly matching TRBD2 (6 bases). The CDR3 runs 14 residues. V was clipped by 4 bases and J by 2 bases, with 10 bases between them. Germline V CDR1 and CDR2: SGDLS, YYNGEE. Here the CDR3 reads CASSRTGAYNEQFF. The CDR3 DNA sequence: TGTGCCAGCAGCAGGACGGGAGCCTACAATGAGCAGTTCTTC.

This clone was seen more than once but under ten times. The rearrangement joins TRBV5-5 to TRBJ1-5; D is undetermined. The V and J ends lost 1 base and 0 bases respectively, with 11 bases between them. CDR1 is SGHKS, CDR2 YYEKEE, per germline (reference sequence). This CDR3 is built from 16 residues. CDR3 region: CASSLRGINSNQPQHF. CDR3 DNA sequence: TGTGCCAGCAGCTTGCGGGGAATCAATAGCAATCAGCCCCAGCATTTT.

This sequence joins TRBV27 and TRBJ1-1, with a tentative D call TRBD1 (5 bases). Between the trimmed V and J ends, which lost 6 bases and 0 bases, there was a span of 11 bases. The germline V gene encodes CDR1 MNHEY and CDR2 SMNVEV (reference sequence). The CDR3 loop spans 14 amino acids. The CDR3, as DNA: TGTGCCAGCAGGACCGGGGGTATGAACACTGAAGCTTTCTTT. Amino acids: CASRTGGMNTEAFF.

J is TRBJ2-2 and V is TRBV5-1; 11 bases are a match to TRBD2. Germline CDR1 is SGHRS and CDR2 is YFSETQ. The length of the CDR3 is 17 residues. The trim removed 3 bases at V and 5 bases at J, leaving 9 bases unmatched. The CDR3 region has the DNA TGCGCCAGCAGCTCCCTAGCGGGGGGAGTAGGAACCGGGGAGCTGTTTTTT. Its protein is CASSSLAGGVGTGELFF. The entire variable domain, with the rest obtained from reference TRBV5-1 and TRBJ2-2, is as follows: KAGVTQTPRYLIKTRGQQVTLSCSPISGHRSVSWYQQTPGQGLQFLFEYFSETQRNKGNFPGRFSGRQFSNSRSEMNVSTLELGDSALYLCASSSLAGGVGTGELFFGEGSRLTVL.

V and J are TRBV5-1 and TRBJ2-1; 16 bases are a match to TRBD2. V shed 4 bases and J 7 bases; nucleotides not matched to a gene: 8. Germline V gives CDR1 SGHRS, CDR2 YFSETQ. CDR3 size: 17 residues. The chain's CDR3 is CASSPGTSGRAGNEQFF. The CDR3 DNA reads TGCGCCAGCAGCCCCGGGACTAGCGGGAGGGCCGGGAATGAGCAGTTCTTC.

V and J are TRBV9 and TRBJ2-7; D is ambiguous. V was shortened by 0 bases and J by 3 bases, with 10 bases between the two germline ends. The CDR3 runs 14 residues. Germline CDR1 SGDLS, CDR2 YYNGEE. DNA for the CDR3: TGTGCCAGCAGCGTAGGTCCTCTTAGCTACGAGCAGTACTTC. It codes for CASSVGPLSYEQYF. Filled out from reference TRBV9 and TRBJ2-7, the complete variable domain reads DSGVTQTPKHLITATGQRVTLRCSPRSGDLSVYWYQQSLDQGLQFLIQYYNGEERAKGNILERFSAQQFPDLHSELNLSSLELGDSALYFCASSVGPLSYEQYFGPGTRLTVT.

CDR3 amino acids: CASSLRGGYYNEQFF. The DNA of the CDR3 is TGCGCCAGCAGCTTGAGAGGGGGTTATTACAATGAGCAGTTCTTC. V is TRBV5-1 and J is TRBJ2-1; possible D gene TRBD1, 6 bases. CDR3 length equals 15 residues. With 1 base removed from V and 4 bases from J, the gap between germline ends came to 12 bases. Germline CDR1 SGHRS, CDR2 YFSETQ.

This clone was detected a few times. This rearrangement joins TRBV5-6 to TRBJ1-3; D is ambiguous. CDR1 SGHDT and CDR2 YYEEEE come from the germline V gene. The CDR3 loop spans 13 amino acids. V lost 1 base, J lost 2 bases, and 4 bases lay in between. The CDR3 nucleotides are TGTGCCAGCAGCTTGATCGCTGGAAACACCATATATTTT. Amino acids: CASSLIAGNTIYF.

The chain uses TRBV28 and TRBJ1-4; 8 bases line up with TRBD1. Germline V gene sequence: CDR1 MDHEN, CDR2 SYDVKM. J lost 5 bases, V lost 3 bases, and 8 bases had no gene match. The CDR3 is made up of 16 amino acids. The CDR3 DNA follows: TGTGCCAGCAGTTTGAGGTATGGGACAGGAAATGAAAAACTGTTTTTT. Translating gives CASSLRYGTGNEKLFF.

The chain is built from TRBV5-5 and TRBJ1-2; maybe TRBD1 (5 bases). CDR3 length equals 15 residues. V was trimmed by 4 bases and J by 5 bases, leaving 18 bases between them. Germline CDR1 SGHKS, CDR2 YYEKEE (reference sequence). The CDR3 spells CASSAGVSGPYGYTF. CDR3 DNA sequence: TGTGCCAGCAGCGCCGGTGTGTCAGGGCCGTATGGCTACACCTTC. Full variable domain (remainder filled in from reference TRBV5-5 and TRBJ1-2): DAGVTQSPTHLIKTRGQQVTLRCSPISGHKSVSWYQQVLGQGPQFIFQYYEKEERGRGNFPDRFSARQFPNYSSELNVNALLLGDSALYLCASSAGVSGPYGYTFGSGTRLTVV.

V and J are TRBV6-7 and TRBJ2-5; 10 bases align to TRBD2. TRBV6-7 is noted as an ORF with a role that remains uncertain. The CDR3 runs to 22 residues. V was clipped by 2 bases and J by 4 bases; unmatched bases: 25. CDR3 region: CASSYPHGRASGSKVPGETQYF. CDR3 sequence (DNA): TGTGCCAGCAGTTACCCCCACGGCCGGGCTAGCGGGAGTAAGGTGCCCGGAGAGACCCAGTACTTC.

This sequence joins TRBV10-2 and TRBJ1-1; the match to TRBD1 covers 8 bases. With 6 bases clipped from V and 1 base from J, the junction kept 13 bases outside the gene matches. This CDR3 region has 17 residues. Germline values: CDR1 WSHSY, CDR2 SAAADI. This CDR3 is CASRVIYGDRQNTEAFF. CDR3 DNA: TGCGCCAGCAGAGTCATATATGGGGACAGGCAGAACACTGAAGCTTTCTTT.

This sequence joins TRBV4-1 and TRBJ1-2; TRBD1 might be the D (6 bases). From germline, CDR1 is MGHRA and CDR2 YSYEKL. This CDR3 contains 14 residues. The ends were cut back, 0 bases at V and 4 bases at J, with 9 bases in the middle. The CDR3 DNA reads as TGCGCCAGCAGCCAAGATAGGGGGGGCTATGGCTACACCTTC. Protein product: CASSQDRGGYGYTF.

The CDR3 nucleotides read TGCGCCAGCAAACAGGGGAGGAATGAGCAGTTCTTC. Amino acid sequence: CASKQGRNEQFF. The chain is built from TRBV5-1 and TRBJ2-1; a weak D match, TRBD1 (7 bases). Germline lookup yields CDR1 SGHRS and CDR2 YFSETQ. The CDR3 is made up of 12 amino acids. The V end lost 6 bases, the J end lost 7 bases, and 11 bases lay between the germline ends.

The V call is TRBV7-7, the J call TRBJ1-1; no clear D. Germline CDR1 is SSHAT and CDR2 is FNYEAQ (reference sequence). The CDR3 runs 15 residues. Trimming took 5 bases from V and 5 from J, leaving 18 bases between them. CDR3 nucleotides: TGTGCCAGCAGCCCCCTCGGGAACCTGCCTACTGAAGCTTTCTTT. Its protein is CASSPLGNLPTEAFF.

CDR3 sequence reads: CASTKPDRRGRTEAFF. CDR3 DNA sequence: TGTGCCAGCACCAAACCTGACCGGAGGGGAAGGACTGAAGCTTTCTTT. The chain has TRBV2 and TRBJ1-1; maybe TRBD1 (5 bases). Germline V lookup: CDR1 SNHLY, CDR2 FYNNEI. The CDR3 is 16 residues long. The V end lost 7 bases, the J end lost 5 bases, and 23 bases lay between the germline ends.

The rearrangement links TRBV18 to TRBJ2-7; possibly TRBD1 for D (6 bases). Trimming removed 0 bases from V and 2 bases from J, with 11 bases in between. CDR1 and CDR2 (germline): KGHSH, LQKENI. CDR3 length: 15 residues. CDR3 protein: CASSPPAGVTYEQYF. The CDR3 DNA follows: TGTGCCAGCTCACCACCCGCAGGGGTAACCTACGAGCAGTACTTC.

The chain recombines TRBV15 with TRBJ2-3; D perhaps matches TRBD2 (5 bases). V was pared by 4 bases and J by 0 bases, with 11 bases between. The CDR3 is 15 residues long. The germline V gene encodes CDR1 LNHNV and CDR2 YYDKDF (reference sequence). The CDR3 sequence is CATSKGWTSTDTQYF. DNA for the CDR3: TGTGCCACCAGCAAAGGCTGGACTAGCACAGATACGCAGTATTTT. The variable domain in full, with the rest retrieved from reference TRBV15 and TRBJ2-3, is DAMVIQNPRYQVTQFGKPVTLSCSQTLNHNVMYWYQQKSSQAPKLLFHYYDKDFNNEADTPDNFQSRRPNTSFCFLDIRSPGLGDTAMYLCATSKGWTSTDTQYFGPGTRLTVL.

There are a few counts of this clone. The J gene is TRBJ1-2, the V gene TRBV30; TRBD1 agrees at 7 bases. Germline lookup yields CDR1 GTSNPN and CDR2 SVGIG (reference sequence). V shed 2 bases, J shed 3 bases, and the junction held 12 bases outside the gene matches. This CDR3 is 16 amino acids long. The CDR3 nucleotides read TGTGCCTGGAGTCTTCGAATAAGGGACAGCGACTATGGCTACACCTTC. Translating gives CAWSLRIRDSDYGYTF.